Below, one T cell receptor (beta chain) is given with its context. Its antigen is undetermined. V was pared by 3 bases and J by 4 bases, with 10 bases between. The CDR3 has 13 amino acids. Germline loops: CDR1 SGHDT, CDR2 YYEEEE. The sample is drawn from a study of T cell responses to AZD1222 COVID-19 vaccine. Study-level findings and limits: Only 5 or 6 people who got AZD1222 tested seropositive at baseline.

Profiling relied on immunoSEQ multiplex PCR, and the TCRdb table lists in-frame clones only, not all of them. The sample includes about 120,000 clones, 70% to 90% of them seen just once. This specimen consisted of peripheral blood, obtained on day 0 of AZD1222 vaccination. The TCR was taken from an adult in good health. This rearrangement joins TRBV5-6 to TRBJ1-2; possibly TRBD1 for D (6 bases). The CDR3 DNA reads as TGTGCCAGCAGCTCGGGACAAATCTATGGCTACACCTTC. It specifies CASSSGQIYGYTF.